This TCR beta chain was found in a study of cytotoxic CD8 clonotypes in ibrutinib-treated CLL. There are 14 residues in the CDR3. The germline V gene has CDR1 ENHRY and CDR2 SYGVKD. The V gene lost 9 bases and the J gene lost 5 bases, with 19 bases spanning the gap. TCRdb's copy holds only in-frame clones and misses some; the assay was immunoSEQ multiplex PCR. The table shows some 50,000 clones, with 55% to 70% occurring only once. This chain connects TRBV10-3 to TRBJ2-5, with D possibly matching TRBD2 (5 bases). This clonotype was obtained from a human donor with chronic lymphocytic leukemia. This specimen consisted of PBMCs, obtained after 24 months of ibrutinib treatment. DNA for the CDR3: TGTGCCATGAGTAGCCCCAGGTCGGGGGAGACCCAGTACTTC. It yields the protein CAMSSPRSGETQYF.